This T cell receptor beta chain emerged from a study of identical twins. In TCRdb, the 5' RACE reads were re-called with MiXCR into one record per CDR3 protein. This sample has about 920,000 distinct CDR3 sequences; more than 9% occur once, and the top ten carry 1.5% to 2%. This clonotype was detected many times. These data were also reused for a study on yellow fever vaccine responses in identical twins.

The clonotype comes from a woman aged 18 to 35 in good health. The material sequenced was PBMCs.

CDR3 amino acids: CASSPSGGTEAFF. The DNA of the CDR3 is TGTGCCAGCAGCCCCAGTGGGGGGACTGAAGCTTTCTTT. This rearrangement joins TRBV7-9 to TRBJ1-1; a weak D match, TRBD1 (5 bases). The CDR3 spans 13 residues. Trimming left V 5 bases short and J 5 bases short, with 12 bases between. Germline V gene data show CDR1 as SEHNR and CDR2 as FQNEAQ (reference sequence).